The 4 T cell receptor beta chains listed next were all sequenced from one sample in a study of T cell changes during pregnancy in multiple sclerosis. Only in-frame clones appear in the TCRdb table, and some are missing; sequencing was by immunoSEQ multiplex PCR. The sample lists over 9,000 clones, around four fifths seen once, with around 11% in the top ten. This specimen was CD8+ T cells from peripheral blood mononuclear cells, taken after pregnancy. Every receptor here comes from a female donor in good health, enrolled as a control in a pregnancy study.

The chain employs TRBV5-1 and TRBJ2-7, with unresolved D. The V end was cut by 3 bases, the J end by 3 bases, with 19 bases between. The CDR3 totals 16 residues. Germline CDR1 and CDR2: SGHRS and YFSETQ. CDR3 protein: CASSSAVDLPVYEQYF. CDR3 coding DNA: TGCGCCAGCAGCTCGGCGGTCGACCTACCGGTCTACGAGCAGTACTTC.

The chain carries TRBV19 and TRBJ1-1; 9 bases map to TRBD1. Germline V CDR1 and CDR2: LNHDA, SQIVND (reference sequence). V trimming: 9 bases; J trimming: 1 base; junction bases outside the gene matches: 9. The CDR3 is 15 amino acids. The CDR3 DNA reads TGTGCCAGCGCTCTACAGGGGGCCGGGAACACTGAAGCTTTCTTT. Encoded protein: CASALQGAGNTEAFF.

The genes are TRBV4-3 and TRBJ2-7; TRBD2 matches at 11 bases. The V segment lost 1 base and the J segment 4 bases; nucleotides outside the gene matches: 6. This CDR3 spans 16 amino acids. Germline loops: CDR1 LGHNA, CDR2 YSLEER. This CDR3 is CASSQATSGVLYEQYF. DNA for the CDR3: TGCGCCAGCAGCCAAGCGACTAGCGGGGTTTTATACGAGCAGTACTTC.

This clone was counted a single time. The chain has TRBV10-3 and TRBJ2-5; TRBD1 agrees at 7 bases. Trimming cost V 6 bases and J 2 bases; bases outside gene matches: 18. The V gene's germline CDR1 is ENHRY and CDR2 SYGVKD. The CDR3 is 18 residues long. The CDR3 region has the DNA TGTGCCATCAGCCAAAGTGGACCCCTGGACAGGCCACAAGAGACCCAGTACTTC. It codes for CAISQSGPLDRPQETQYF.